This passage covers 20 T cell receptor beta chains from one sample sequenced in a study of cytomegalovirus exposure and HLA in healthy donors. The PCR employed 60 Vbeta primers together with 13 Jbeta primers. Here immunoSEQ multiplex PCR was the method, and the copy in TCRdb shows in-frame clones only, minus some. The sample shows fewer than 200,000 clones, less than 85% of them seen only once. Sample: PBMCs. Receptors originate from a male donor in good health and CMV-seronegative.

V and J are TRBV5-1 and TRBJ2-5; TRBD1 aligns across 9 bases. The CDR3 length is 15 residues. Germline CDR1 SGHRS, CDR2 YFSETQ. Losses at the gene ends were 3 bases for V and 4 bases for J; bases not matched to a gene: 7. The CDR3 sequence is CASSSRTGAGETQYF. CDR3 DNA sequence: TGCGCCAGCAGCTCACGGACAGGGGCGGGAGAGACCCAGTACTTC.

The DNA of the CDR3 is TGTGCTAGTGGCCCCAACGCGCGACTAGCAATCGGGGAGCTGTTTTTT. Amino acid sequence: CASGPNARLAIGELFF. The rearrangement uses TRBV12-5 and TRBJ2-2; 7 bases fit TRBD2. Germline CDR1 LGHNT, CDR2 FRNRAP. Trimming cost V 6 bases and J 7 bases; bases outside gene matches: 14. CDR3 length: 16 residues.

The CDR3 loop reads CASSVAGAFGYTF. CDR3 sequence (DNA): TGTGCCAGCAGCGTTGCGGGAGCATTTGGCTACACCTTC. The V gene is TRBV9, the J gene TRBJ1-2; D remains ambiguous. Germline V lookup: CDR1 SGDLS, CDR2 YYNGEE. The germline V and J ends were trimmed by 2 bases and 7 bases, with 12 bases remaining between them. This CDR3 has 13 residues.

The gene calls are TRBV5-4 and TRBJ1-2; TRBD1 matches 8 bases. CDR1 and CDR2 from the germline V gene are SGHNT and YYREEE (reference sequence). Germline trimming cut 4 bases from V and 6 bases from J; bases unmatched to any gene: 8. The CDR3 loop spans 14 amino acids. CDR3 nucleotides: TGTGCCAGCAGCAAACCACAGGGGGGCCATGGCTACACCTTC. Its translation is CASSKPQGGHGYTF.

There are a few counts of this clone. The V call is TRBV19, the J call TRBJ2-1; TRBD2 matches at 14 bases. The junction had 7 bases not matched to a gene; V was cut back by 5 bases and J by 7 bases. The germline V gene has CDR1 LNHDA and CDR2 SQIVND (reference sequence). This CDR3 comprises 16 residues. DNA of the CDR3: TGTGCCAGTAGTCCCCAAGGACTAGCGGGAGGTAATGAGCAGTTCTTC. Translating gives CASSPQGLAGGNEQFF. The variable domain in full, with the rest retrieved from reference TRBV19 and TRBJ2-1, is DGGITQSPKYLFRKEGQNVTLSCEQNLNHDAMYWYRQDPGQGLRLIYYSQIVNDFQKGDIAEGYSVSREKKESFPLTVTSAQKNPTAFYLCASSPQGLAGGNEQFFGPGTRLTVL.

This chain joins TRBV12-5 and TRBJ2-1, with no clear D. Trimming took off 2 bases at V and 6 bases at J, with 8 bases between the two ends. Germline-derived CDR1 and CDR2 are LGHNT and FRNRAP. The CDR3 length is 13 residues. CDR3 region: CASGLSRLNEQFF. Written as DNA, the CDR3 is TGTGCTAGTGGTTTGTCGCGTCTCAATGAGCAGTTCTTC. Drawing the rest from reference TRBV12-5 and TRBJ2-1, the complete variable domain is DARVTQTPRHKVTEMGQEVTMRCQPILGHNTVFWYRQTMMQGLELLAYFRNRAPLDDSGMPKDRFSAEMPDATLATLKIQPSEPRDSAVYFCASGLSRLNEQFFGPGTRLTVL.

The chain links TRBV5-5 to TRBJ2-2, with TRBD2 matching over 8 bases. CDR1 is SGHKS and CDR2 is YYEKEE in the germline V gene (reference sequence). The CDR3 loop spans 16 amino acids. After removal of 2 bases from V and 0 bases from J, the junction contained 3 bases not matched to a gene. The CDR3 is CASSFTSGANTGELFF. For the CDR3, the DNA is TGTGCCAGCAGCTTTACTAGCGGAGCGAACACCGGGGAGCTGTTTTTT.

The V and J genes are TRBV6-5 and TRBJ1-2, with TRBD1 matching 8 bases. The germline V gene encodes CDR1 MNHEY and CDR2 SVGAGI. The V segment lost 2 bases and the J segment 2 bases; nucleotides outside the gene matches: 7. The CDR3 is 16 amino acids. CDR3 nucleotide sequence: TGTGCCAGCAGTTACCTCCGGGGACAGGCGAACTATGGCTACACCTTC. Translated, it gives CASSYLRGQANYGYTF.

The chain is built from TRBV5-4 and TRBJ2-5; 7 bases align to TRBD1. Germline assignment: CDR1 SGHNT and CDR2 YYREEE (reference sequence). V was clipped by 3 bases and J by 3 bases; unmatched bases: 2. The CDR3 has 13 residues. The CDR3 DNA reads TGTGCCAGCAGCTCAACAGGGGAAGAGACCCAGTACTTC. It yields the protein CASSSTGEETQYF.

The chain uses TRBV5-1 and TRBJ2-7; 10 nucleotides match TRBD1. The CDR3 contains 17 residues. Germline V lookup: CDR1 SGHRS, CDR2 YFSETQ. Trimming cost V 4 bases and J 3 bases; bases outside gene matches: 13. CDR3 sequence reads: CASSPAIVGQGGYEQYF. The DNA for the CDR3 is TGCGCCAGCAGCCCTGCGATCGTTGGACAGGGGGGCTACGAGCAGTACTTC.

V is TRBV10-3 and J is TRBJ2-2, with TRBD1 matching 8 bases. Germline assignment: CDR1 ENHRY and CDR2 SYGVKD. Unmatched junction bases numbered 6, after V lost 9 bases and J lost 0 bases. This CDR3 spans 15 amino acids. The CDR3 region has the DNA TGTGCCATTTACTCAGGGGGCGCGAACACCGGGGAGCTGTTTTTT. Residues: CAIYSGGANTGELFF.

This chain uses TRBV5-6 with TRBJ1-1; D uncertain. CDR3 length: 13 amino acids. With 0 bases removed from V and 1 base from J, the gap between germline ends came to 4 bases. Germline-derived CDR1 and CDR2 are SGHDT and YYEEEE. CDR3 residues: CASSLDRNTEAFF. CDR3 DNA: TGTGCCAGCAGCTTGGACAGGAACACTGAAGCTTTCTTT.

The chain joins TRBV4-1 to TRBJ1-1; weak D call: TRBD1 (6 bases). This CDR3 contains 16 residues. The V end was cut by 3 bases, the J end by 7 bases, with 21 bases between. Germline V lookup: CDR1 MGHRA, CDR2 YSYEKL. The CDR3 nucleotides are TGCGCCAGCAGCCAGGTTGGCTGGCCCACAGGGAGTGAAGCTTTCTTT. Protein sequence: CASSQVGWPTGSEAFF.

The genes are TRBV4-3 and TRBJ2-4, with 9 bases matching TRBD1. Germline CDR1 reads LGHNA; CDR2 reads YSLEER. V shed 2 bases, J shed 5 bases, and the junction held 10 bases outside the gene matches. The CDR3 has 17 residues. CDR3 sequence (DNA): TGCGCCAGCAGCCAAAACACAGGGGGCGCCGTCCAAAACATTCAGTACTTC. It codes for CASSQNTGGAVQNIQYF.

CDR3 protein: CASSSPGLVETQYF. The CDR3 DNA reads TGTGCCAGCAGTTCCCCTGGACTAGTAGAGACCCAGTACTTC. The chain joins TRBV6-5 to TRBJ2-5; 7 nucleotides agree with TRBD2. J gave up 4 bases and V 4 bases, and 6 bases lay outside the gene matches. Germline CDR1 and CDR2: MNHEY and SVGAGI. The CDR3 totals 14 residues.

With respect to this clone: The germline gene is not matched at one end of the junction; a read error may be the cause. The sample has other DNA sequences that encode this CDR3 too. The chain uses TRBV7-2 and TRBJ1-3; no clear D gene. CDR3 size: 15 residues. The germline CDR1 and CDR2 sequences are SGHTA and FQGNSA. CDR3 sequence (DNA): TGCGCCAGCAGCTTTCAACAGAGCTCTGGAAACACCATATATTTT. As protein: CASSFQQSSGNTIYF. The entire variable domain, with the rest obtained from reference TRBV7-2 and TRBJ1-3, is as follows: GAGVSQSPSNKVTEKGKDVELRCDPISGHTALYWYRQSLGQGLEFLIYFQGNSAPDKSGLPSDRFSAERTGGSVSTLTIQRTQQEDSAVYLCASSFQQSSGNTIYFGEGSWLTVV.

The genes are TRBV5-6 and TRBJ1-1, with 9 bases fitting TRBD1. The J segment lost 0 bases and the V segment lost 4 bases, leaving 10 bases of the junction unmatched. This CDR3 has 17 amino acids. Germline CDR1 and CDR2: SGHDT and YYEEEE. CDR3 amino acids: CASSPGPQGALNTEAFF. CDR3 DNA: TGTGCCAGCAGCCCCGGACCACAGGGGGCGTTGAACACTGAAGCTTTCTTT.

The CDR3 sequence is CASSKGREYEQYF. The CDR3 nucleotides read TGTGCCAGCAGCAAAGGACGGGAATACGAGCAGTACTTC. This chain links TRBV11-1 with TRBJ2-5; maybe TRBD2 (5 bases). The DNA end favors TRBJ2-7, so the J call may be wrong. The CDR3 runs to 13 residues. CDR1 and CDR2 (germline): SGHAT, FQDESV (reference sequence).

The genes are TRBV7-9 and TRBJ1-6; possible D gene TRBD1, 6 bases. CDR3 length equals 14 residues. CDR1 and CDR2 from the germline V gene are SEHNR and FQNEAQ (reference sequence). V was clipped by 4 bases and J by 7 bases, with 11 bases between them. CDR3 region: CASSSDRKNSPLHF. The CDR3 DNA reads TGTGCCAGCAGCTCAGACAGGAAGAATTCACCCCTCCACTTT.

This chain uses TRBV7-2 with TRBJ1-5, with 7 bases that match TRBD1. The V gene end was trimmed by 5 bases and the J gene end by 0 bases; junction bases not matched to a gene: 7. The CDR3 sequence is 16 residues long. Germline loops: CDR1 SGHTA, CDR2 FQGNSA. The CDR3 loop is CASSLGTAYSNQPQHF. CDR3 in DNA: TGTGCCAGCAGCCTGGGGACAGCATATAGCAATCAGCCCCAGCATTTT. Drawing the rest from reference TRBV7-2 and TRBJ1-5, the complete variable domain is GAGVSQSPSNKVTEKGKDVELRCDPISGHTALYWYRQSLGQGLEFLIYFQGNSAPDKSGLPSDRFSAERTGGSVSTLTIQRTQQEDSAVYLCASSLGTAYSNQPQHFGDGTRLSIL.